This section outlines one T cell receptor (beta chain) sequence together with its context. Method: immunoSEQ multiplex PCR; TCRdb's copy keeps in-frame clones and lacks some. The table has fewer than 3 million clones, less than 95% seen once. These data originate in a study of shared clonotypes between healthy human individuals. Study context: CD4 naive and memory got three plates each, CD8 naive two, CD8 memory one.

Trimming stripped 3 bases from V and 3 bases from J, with 15 bases between. In germline, CDR1 is SGHNT, CDR2 YYREEE (reference sequence). CDR3 size: 15 residues. The gene calls are TRBV5-4 and TRBJ2-5; tentatively, D is TRBD2 (6 bases). Sequencing was performed on naive CD4+ T cells from PBMCs. Sample subset: CD45RA+ positively selected. The clonotype was recovered from a man between 18 and 29 years old in good health. Some clones in this sample may be carry-over from other donors' samples. The CDR3 nucleotides read TGTGCCAGCAGCTCCATGACTAGTAGGGAAGAGACCCAGTACTTC. Amino acid sequence: CASSSMTSREETQYF.